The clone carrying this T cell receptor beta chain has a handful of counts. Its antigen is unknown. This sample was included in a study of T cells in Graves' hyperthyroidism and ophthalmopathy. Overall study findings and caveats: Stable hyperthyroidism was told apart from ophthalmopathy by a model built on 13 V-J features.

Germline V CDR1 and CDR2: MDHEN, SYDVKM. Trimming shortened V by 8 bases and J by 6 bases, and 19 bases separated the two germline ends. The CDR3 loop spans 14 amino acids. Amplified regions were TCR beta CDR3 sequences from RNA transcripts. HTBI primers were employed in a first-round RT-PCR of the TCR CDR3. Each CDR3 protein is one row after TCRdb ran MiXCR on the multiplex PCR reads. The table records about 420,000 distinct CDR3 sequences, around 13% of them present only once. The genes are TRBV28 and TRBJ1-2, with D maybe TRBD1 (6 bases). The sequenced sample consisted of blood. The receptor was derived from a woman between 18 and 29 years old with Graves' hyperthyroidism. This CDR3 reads CASSLGGRRNGYTF. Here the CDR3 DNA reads TGTGCCAGCTCCTTGGGGGGGCGCCGAAATGGCTACACCTTC.